The rows below give T cell receptor beta chains drawn from one sample of a study of T cell responses to AZD1222 COVID-19 vaccine. This table comes from immunoSEQ multiplex PCR, and its TCRdb copy is limited to in-frame clones, with some not included. Seen here are 30,000 to 40,000 clones, 70% to 90% observed once, and the top ten hold about 15%. The sample consisted of peripheral blood, taken 28 days after the second AZD1222 dose. All receptors derive from an adult who received the AZD1222 COVID-19 vaccine. Each CDR3 is given with its conserved first and last residue. The order of the fields is CDR3 protein, CDR3 DNA, V gene, clone size, J gene, D gene, CDR3 length. A D gene is named only where the DNA matches it firmly. Size is omitted from some rows. Given values are once, few, many or a class for expanded clones.

CASSYPINEQFF	TGTGCCAGCAGTTACCCCATCAATGAGCAGTTCTTC	TRBV6-2/TRBV6-3	once	TRBJ2-1	-	12
CASSLTGGWQPQHF	TGTGCCAGCAGTTTAACAGGGGGCTGGCAGCCCCAGCATTTT	TRBV28	-	TRBJ1-5	TRBD1	14
CASSSNFYEQYF	TGCGCCAGCAGCTCAAATTTCTACGAGCAGTACTTC	TRBV5-1	-	TRBJ2-7	-	12
CANRPSLCLPSYEQYF	TGTGCTAACCGACCTTCCCTGTGCTTGCCTTCCTACGAGCAGTACTTC	TRBV12-5	-	TRBJ2-7	-	16
CASSSDSHIQYF	TGTGCCAGCAGCTCGGACAGCCACATTCAGTACTTC	TRBV7-3	-	TRBJ2-4	-	12
CASSLNRGEVYGYTF	TGTGCCAGCAGCTTAAACAGGGGTGAAGTCTATGGCTACACCTTC	TRBV7-9	-	TRBJ1-2	TRBD1	15
CASSSSSGTRPRETQYF	TGTGCCAGCAGCTCTTCTTCTGGGACTAGGCCCCGGGAGACCCAGTACTTC	TRBV7-8	-	TRBJ2-5	TRBD2	17
CASSPSENSPLHF	TGTGCCAGCAGCCCCTCTGAGAATTCACCCCTCCACTTT	TRBV6-4	-	TRBJ1-6	-	13
CASSVGHTRTTNEKLFF	TGTGCCAGCAGCGTAGGTCATACTAGGACAACTAATGAAAAACTGTTTTTT	TRBV9	-	TRBJ1-4	-	17
CASSLEWNTEAFF	TGCGCCAGCAGCCTGGAGTGGAACACTGAAGCTTTCTTT	TRBV5-1	-	TRBJ1-1	-	13
CASSPASGGAYNEQFF	TGTGCCAGCAGCCCAGCAAGCGGGGGGGCCTACAATGAGCAGTTCTTC	TRBV7-3	-	TRBJ2-1	TRBD2	16
CASSSRDRGYNQPQHF	TGTGCCAGCAGCAGCCGGGACAGGGGGTACAATCAGCCCCAGCATTTT	TRBV21-1	-	TRBJ1-5	-	16
CASRTGNTEAFF	TGTGCCAGCCGGACGGGGAACACTGAAGCTTTCTTT	TRBV2	-	TRBJ1-1	-	12
CASSPPGRVTDTQYF	TGTGCCAGCTCACCACCGGGCAGAGTCACAGATACGCAGTATTTT	TRBV18	-	TRBJ2-3	-	15
CASRRRARGTEAFF	TGTGCCAGCAGGCGAAGGGCACGTGGCACTGAAGCTTTCTTT	TRBV6-5	-	TRBJ1-1	-	14
CASSWRGDRGSPLHF	TGTGCCAGCAGCTGGCGGGGGGACAGAGGTTCACCCCTCCACTTT	TRBV5-4	-	TRBJ1-6	TRBD1	15
CASSFSSSTEAFF	TGTGCCAGCAGTTTTTCGAGTTCGACTGAAGCTTTCTTT	TRBV28	-	TRBJ1-1	-	13
CASTPTGGGEKLFF	TGTGCCAGTACCCCTACAGGGGGAGGCGAAAAACTGTTTTTT	TRBV19	-	TRBJ1-4	TRBD1	14
CASSRGQETQYF	TGTGCCAGCTCCAGAGGGCAAGAGACCCAGTACTTC	TRBV6-5	-	TRBJ2-5	-	12
CASSQESGLGDNEQFF	TGCGCCAGCAGCCAAGAGTCGGGGTTGGGGGACAATGAGCAGTTCTTC	TRBV4-3	few	TRBJ2-1	-	16
CSVDSGRGETQYF	TGCAGCGTGGATAGCGGGCGGGGTGAGACCCAGTACTTC	TRBV29-1	once	TRBJ2-5	TRBD2	13
CAISPGGGGYTF	TGTGCCATCAGCCCCGGGGGTGGGGGCTACACCTTC	TRBV10-3	-	TRBJ1-2	-	12
CSVAGYLNTEAFF	TGCAGCGTTGCGGGATATTTGAACACTGAAGCTTTCTTT	TRBV29-1	-	TRBJ1-1	-	13
CASSDELALRNEQFF	TGTGCCAGCAGTGACGAGCTAGCCCTCCGGAATGAGCAGTTCTTC	TRBV6-4	-	TRBJ2-1	-	15
CASSPGGQENEKLFF	TGTGCCAGCAGCCCAGGGGGACAGGAGAATGAAAAACTGTTTTTT	TRBV3-1/TRBV3-2	-	TRBJ1-4	TRBD1	15
CASSYGGVNYGYTF	TGTGCCAGCAGTTACGGAGGAGTTAACTATGGCTACACCTTC	TRBV6-5	-	TRBJ1-2	-	14
CASIGTANYGYTF	TGTGCCAGTATTGGGACAGCTAACTATGGCTACACCTTC	TRBV28	few	TRBJ1-2	TRBD1	13
CASSVEPGLAEQYF	TGTGCCAGCAGCGTAGAGCCAGGGCTAGCCGAGCAGTACTTC	TRBV9	-	TRBJ2-7	-	14
CASSGQGSDTQYF	TGTGCCAGCAGTGGACAGGGCTCAGATACGCAGTATTTT	TRBV25-1	-	TRBJ2-3	TRBD1	13
CASSAQGANEKLFF	TGTGCCAGCAGTGCGCAGGGGGCTAATGAAAAACTGTTTTTT	TRBV2	-	TRBJ1-4	TRBD1	14
CASTPAGWANEKLFF	TGTGCCAGCACCCCGGCAGGGTGGGCTAATGAAAAACTGTTTTTT	TRBV2	once	TRBJ1-4	-	15